One sample yielded the 18 T cell receptor beta chains listed below, sequenced in a study of T cell changes during pregnancy in multiple sclerosis. Measured with immunoSEQ multiplex PCR; TCRdb has only the in-frame clones, and not every one. The table lists under 40,000 clones, 85% to 90% of them singletons, with around 4.3% in the top ten. The material sequenced was CD8+ T cells from peripheral blood mononuclear cells, taken after pregnancy. These receptors were obtained from a female donor with multiple sclerosis, enrolled in a pregnancy study.

The chain joins TRBV19 to TRBJ1-6, with D uncertain. The CDR3 is 13 amino acids. The germline gives CDR1 LNHDA, CDR2 SQIVND (reference sequence). V lost 3 bases and J 10 bases, leaving 10 bases between the germline ends. The CDR3 DNA follows: TGTGCCAGTAGTATGGCCCTTTGGTCACCCCTCCACTTT. Its protein is CASSMALWSPLHF.

V usage is TRBV5-6 and J usage is TRBJ2-5; 7 bases align to TRBD2. V trimming: 5 bases; J trimming: 1 base; junction bases outside the gene matches: 14. The CDR3 length is 17 residues. CDR1 is SGHDT and CDR2 is YYEEEE in the germline V gene. The CDR3 spells CASRGEVGAGIQETQYF. Written as DNA, the CDR3 is TGTGCCAGCAGGGGTGAGGTAGGAGCGGGGATCCAAGAGACCCAGTACTTC.

The gene calls are TRBV4-1 and TRBJ2-5, with 8 bases matching TRBD2. The germline V gene has CDR1 MGHRA and CDR2 YSYEKL. CDR3 length equals 14 residues. With V trimmed by 8 bases and J by 2 bases, 7 bases remained unmatched. CDR3 amino acids: CASSLGGGQETQYF. The CDR3 region has the DNA TGCGCCAGCTCCCTCGGGGGGGGGCAAGAGACCCAGTACTTC.

The chain employs TRBV4-1 and TRBJ2-7; 9 bases match TRBD2. The CDR3 is made up of 14 amino acids. Germline lookup yields CDR1 MGHRA and CDR2 YSYEKL. V shed 4 bases, J shed 4 bases, and the junction held 5 bases outside the gene matches. The CDR3 region is CASSPGRGGYEQYF. The CDR3 DNA sequence: TGCGCCAGCAGCCCAGGGCGGGGGGGGTACGAGCAGTACTTC.

The V gene is TRBV6-5, the J gene TRBJ2-3; 9 positions match TRBD1. The CDR3 is made up of 15 amino acids. In germline, CDR1 is MNHEY, CDR2 SVGAGI. V shed 4 bases and J 0 bases; nucleotides not matched to a gene: 2. CDR3 region: CASSWGTGSTDTQYF. The CDR3, as DNA: TGTGCCAGCAGTTGGGGGACAGGGAGCACAGATACGCAGTATTTT.

The chain recombines TRBV4-1 with TRBJ1-5, with TRBD1 as a possible D gene (5 bases). Germline values: CDR1 MGHRA, CDR2 YSYEKL. CDR3 length: 16 amino acids. Trimming cost V 0 bases and J 0 bases, with 9 bases left between them. CDR3 protein: CASSQEGGYSNQPQHF. CDR3 sequence (DNA): TGCGCCAGCAGCCAAGAGGGGGGGTATAGCAATCAGCCCCAGCATTTT.

V and J are TRBV30 and TRBJ1-1; perhaps TRBD1 as D (5 bases). V lost 7 bases and J lost 7, with 16 bases in between. Germline CDR1 reads GTSNPN; CDR2 reads SVGIG (reference sequence). CDR3 length: 12 residues. For the CDR3, the DNA is TGTGCCTATCAGGGTGTGTCCCTTGAAGCTTTCTTT. It yields the protein CAYQGVSLEAFF. The complete variable domain, with remaining parts taken from reference TRBV30 and TRBJ1-1, reads SQTIHQWPATLVQPVGSPLSLECTVEGTSNPNLYWYRQAAGRGLQLLFYSVGIGQISSEVPQNLSASRPQDRQFILSSKKLLLSDSGFYLCAYQGVSLEAFFGQGTRLTVV.

This chain links TRBV29-1 with TRBJ1-1; 12 nucleotides line up with TRBD1. Germline V CDR1 and CDR2: SQVTM, ANQGSEA. The CDR3 is 14 residues long. V shed 6 bases, J shed 7 bases, and the junction held 9 bases outside the gene matches. The CDR3 nucleotides are TGCAGCGTCGGGGGACAGGGGGCGGAGGGTGAAGCTTTCTTT. Protein: CSVGGQGAEGEAFF.

The rearrangement uses TRBV19 and TRBJ1-5; possibly TRBD1 for D (5 bases). Germline values: CDR1 LNHDA, CDR2 SQIVND (reference sequence). The CDR3 totals 15 residues. The V gene lost 3 bases and the J gene lost 7 bases, with 16 bases spanning the gap. CDR3 nucleotides: TGTGCCAGTAGTATGGGTGACAGTGGTTTACAGCCCCAGCATTTT. This encodes CASSMGDSGLQPQHF.

The chain carries TRBV6-5 and TRBJ2-1, with D perhaps TRBD2 (5 bases). Germline loops: CDR1 MNHEY, CDR2 SVGAGI. This CDR3 contains 14 residues. Trimming pared 6 bases from V and 5 bases from J, leaving 14 bases between. CDR3 protein: CASSPRGSHNEQFF. CDR3 nucleotides: TGTGCCAGCAGCCCTCGCGGGTCCCACAATGAGCAGTTCTTC.

The chain employs TRBV2 and TRBJ1-4; possible D gene TRBD1, 6 bases. CDR3 length: 15 amino acids. Germline loops: CDR1 SNHLY, CDR2 FYNNEI. V was trimmed by 7 bases and J by 5 bases, leaving 17 bases between them. CDR3 sequence: CASIPVDRLNEKLFF. CDR3 in DNA: TGTGCCAGCATCCCTGTAGACAGGCTAAATGAAAAACTGTTTTTT.

The chain recombines TRBV7-8 with TRBJ2-7; perhaps TRBD2 as D (6 bases). CDR1 is SGHVS and CDR2 is FQNEAQ in the germline V gene. The length of the CDR3 is 13 residues. Trimming left V 3 bases short and J 1 base short, with 7 bases between. The CDR3 is CASSFGGSYEQYF. The CDR3 DNA sequence: TGTGCCAGCAGCTTTGGGGGGTCCTACGAGCAGTACTTC.

This chain uses TRBV29-1 with TRBJ2-1; the D gene is possibly TRBD2 (6 bases). CDR3 length: 14 amino acids. Germline assignment: CDR1 SQVTM and CDR2 ANQGSEA. V was cut by 2 bases and J by 12 bases, with 20 bases left in between. CDR3 nucleotides: TGCAGCGTTGAACCGGGGGAAGGCGGTCACGTGCAGTTCTTC. This sequence encodes CSVEPGEGGHVQFF.

V and J are TRBV7-8 and TRBJ2-7, with 8 bases aligning to TRBD1. There are 13 residues in the CDR3. J lost 6 bases, V lost 5 bases, and 6 bases had no gene match. CDR1 and CDR2 from the germline V gene are SGHVS and FQNEAQ. The CDR3 sequence: CASSKTGTGEQYF. The CDR3, as DNA: TGTGCCAGCAGCAAGACAGGGACAGGCGAGCAGTACTTC.

This clone was counted a single time. The chain joins TRBV10-3 to TRBJ2-7; D might be TRBD1 (7 bases). CDR3 length: 12 amino acids. Trimming took off 9 bases at V and 3 bases at J, with 12 bases between the two ends. The germline V gene has CDR1 ENHRY and CDR2 SYGVKD. The CDR3 is CAIGTAGYEQYF. In DNA form, the CDR3 reads TGTGCCATTGGGACAGCGGGCTACGAGCAGTACTTC.

V is TRBV4-3 and J is TRBJ1-4, with TRBD1 identical over 8 bases. CDR1 LGHNA and CDR2 YSLEER come from the germline V gene. CDR3 length: 14 amino acids. V was clipped by 4 bases and J by 6 bases; unmatched bases: 4. CDR3 protein: CASSRDRWDEKLFF. CDR3 nucleotide sequence: TGCGCCAGCAGCCGGGACAGGTGGGATGAAAAACTGTTTTTT.

This clone has more than one count but fewer than ten. V gene TRBV19 combines with J gene TRBJ1-1; D possibly corresponds to TRBD1 (6 bases). The germline V and J ends were trimmed by 6 bases and 4 bases, with 15 bases remaining between them. Looked up from germline, CDR1 is LNHDA and CDR2 is SQIVND (reference sequence). The CDR3 is made up of 14 amino acids. The CDR3 here is CASSLGGPRTEAFF. DNA for the CDR3: TGTGCCAGTAGCCTAGGGGGACCTCGCACTGAAGCTTTCTTT. The entire variable domain, with the rest obtained from reference TRBV19 and TRBJ1-1, is as follows: DGGITQSPKYLFRKEGQNVTLSCEQNLNHDAMYWYRQDPGQGLRLIYYSQIVNDFQKGDIAEGYSVSREKKESFPLTVTSAQKNPTAFYLCASSLGGPRTEAFFGQGTRLTVV.

In its sample, this clone was seen once. The gene calls are TRBV2 and TRBJ2-2; D possibly corresponds to TRBD2 (5 bases). CDR3 length: 17 amino acids. Deletions cut 0 bases from V and 6 bases from J, with 17 bases between. Germline V lookup: CDR1 SNHLY, CDR2 FYNNEI. CDR3 sequence: CASSEARYRPRAGELFF. CDR3 coding DNA: TGTGCCAGCAGTGAAGCGAGATATCGACCGCGGGCCGGGGAGCTGTTTTTT. Based on the CDR3 plus reference TRBV2 and TRBJ2-2, the full variable domain is EPEVTQTPSHQVTQMGQEVILRCVPISNHLYFYWYRQILGQKVEFLVSFYNNEISEKSEIFDDQFSVERPDGSNFTLKIRSTKLEDSAMYFCASSEARYRPRAGELFFGEGSRLTVL.